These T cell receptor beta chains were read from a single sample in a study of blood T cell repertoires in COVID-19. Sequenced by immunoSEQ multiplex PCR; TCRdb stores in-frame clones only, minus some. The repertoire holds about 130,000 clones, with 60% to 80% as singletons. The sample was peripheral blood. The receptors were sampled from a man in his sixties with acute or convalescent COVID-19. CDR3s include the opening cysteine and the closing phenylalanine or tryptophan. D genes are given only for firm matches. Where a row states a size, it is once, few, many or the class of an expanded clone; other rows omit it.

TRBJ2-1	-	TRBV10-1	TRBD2	TGCGCCAGCAGTACTAGCGGGGTTTACAATGAGCAGTTCTTC	CASSTSGVYNEQFF
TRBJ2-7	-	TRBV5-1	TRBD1	TGCGCCAGCAGCTTGGTGACGGGACAGGGGGCCAACGAGCAGTACTTC	CASSLVTGQGANEQYF
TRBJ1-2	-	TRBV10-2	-	TGCGCCAGCACCCCGAGACACGGGGATGGCTACACCTTC	CASTPRHGDGYTF
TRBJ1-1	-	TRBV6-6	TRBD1	TGTGCCAGCAGTTTAGAGGGGACAGGGAGCACTGAAGCTTTCTTT	CASSLEGTGSTEAFF
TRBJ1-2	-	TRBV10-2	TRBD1	TGCGCCAGTACCCGGGACAGGGACTCTAACTATGGCTACACCTTC	CASTRDRDSNYGYTF
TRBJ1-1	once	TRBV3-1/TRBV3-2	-	TGTGCCAGCAGCCACGGCGGGAGGGAAGCTTTCTTT	CASSHGGREAFF
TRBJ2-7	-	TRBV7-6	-	TGTGCCAGCAGCCGAGGGAACGAGCAGTACTTC	CASSRGNEQYF
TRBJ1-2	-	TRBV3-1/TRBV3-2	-	TGTGCCAGCAGCCGACAGAGCACAGATGGCTACACCTTC	CASSRQSTDGYTF
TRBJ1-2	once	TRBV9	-	TGTGCCAGCAGCGCCCTGGGCAATGGCTACACCTTC	CASSALGNGYTF
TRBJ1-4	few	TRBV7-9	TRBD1	TGTGCCAGCAGCGAGACGGGACAGTTTAATGAAAAACTGTTTTTT	CASSETGQFNEKLFF
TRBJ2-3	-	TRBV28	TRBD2	TGTGCCAGCAGTTCCCGACTAGCGGGAGGTGTAGATACGCAGTATTTT	CASSSRLAGGVDTQYF
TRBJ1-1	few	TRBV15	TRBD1	TGTGCCACCAGCAGGGGCGGCAGGGGGTTTAACACTGAAGCTTTCTTT	CATSRGGRGFNTEAFF
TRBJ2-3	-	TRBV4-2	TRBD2	TGTGCCAGCAGCCAAGATGGAAAAGCGGGGATAGATACGCAGTATTTT	CASSQDGKAGIDTQYF
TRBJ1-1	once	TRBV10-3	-	TGTGCCATCAGTGAGCCGACAGGTACTGAAGCTTTCTTT	CAISEPTGTEAFF
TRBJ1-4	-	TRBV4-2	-	TGTGCCAGCAGCCAAGATCGCAGGGCGAATGAAAAACTGTTTTTT	CASSQDRRANEKLFF
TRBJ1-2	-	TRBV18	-	TGTGCCAGCTCACCCACAGGGTGGGATGGCTACACCTTC	CASSPTGWDGYTF
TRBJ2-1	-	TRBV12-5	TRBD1	TGTGCTAGTGGTTCCCATCGGACAGGGTACAATGAGCAGTTCTTC	CASGSHRTGYNEQFF
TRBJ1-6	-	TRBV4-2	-	TGTGCCAGCAGTCCCGGACAGCTTAATTCACCCCTCCACTTT	CASSPGQLNSPLHF
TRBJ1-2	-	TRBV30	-	TGTGCCTGGAGTTTTCAAAACTATGGCTACACCTTC	CAWSFQNYGYTF
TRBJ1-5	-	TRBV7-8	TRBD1	TGTGCCAGCAGCGTCGGGACAGGGAAGAAGGGTCAGCCCCAGCATTTT	CASSVGTGKKGQPQHF